Following are 8 T cell receptor beta chains from one sample sequenced in a study of blood T cells in healthy people across ages. Then a second PCR, running about 7 to 11 cycles, was carried out with a sample-barcoded 5' primer and a J-beta primer mix. A single record per CDR3 protein comes from TCRdb applying MiXCR to the 5' RACE reads. The repertoire has some 1.6 million distinct CDR3 sequences, approximately 32% of them found once; the top ten carry 11%. Material: blood. Receptors originate from a woman aged 30 to 39 in good health.

This clonotype was detected ten times or more. This chain uses TRBV20-1 with TRBJ2-5, with 11 bases matching TRBD2. Looked up from germline, CDR1 is DFQATT and CDR2 is SNEGSKA (reference sequence). CDR3 length: 17 amino acids. J gave up 5 bases and V 6 bases, and 17 bases lay outside the gene matches. The CDR3 sequence: CSADVLAGVGSQETQYF. CDR3 nucleotide sequence: TGCAGTGCCGACGTACTAGCGGGAGTAGGGTCTCAGGAGACCCAGTACTTC.

Note on this clonotype: At one end the junction does not follow the germline gene, possibly because of a read error. The chain employs TRBV3-1 and TRBJ1-1; 8 nucleotides line up with TRBD1. The germline CDR1 and CDR2 sequences are LGHDT and YNNKEL (reference sequence). This CDR3 spans 14 amino acids. CDR3 in amino acids: CASTPGQANTEAFF. In nucleotides, the CDR3 is TGTGCCAGCACCCCGGGACAGGCGAACACTGAGGCTTTCTTT.

This clonotype was detected once. The genes are TRBV5-1 and TRBJ1-1; D call uncertain. Germline V lookup: CDR1 SGHRS, CDR2 YFSETQ. The CDR3 length is 16 residues. V was clipped by 0 bases and J by 0 bases, with 12 bases between them. CDR3 sequence: CASSLGSAVMNTEAFF. The CDR3 DNA reads as TGCGCCAGCAGCTTGGGCTCAGCGGTTATGAACACTGAAGCTTTCTTT.

In DNA, the CDR3 is TGCGCCAGCAGCTCCCGCGTAGGGTCTAGCGGGGAGCTGTTTTTT. Its translation is CASSSRVGSSGELFF. V is TRBV5-1 and J is TRBJ2-2, with D unclear. The CDR3 has 15 residues. The V gene lost 3 bases and the J gene lost 7 bases, with 16 bases spanning the gap. CDR1 is SGHRS and CDR2 is YFSETQ in the germline V gene.

V gene TRBV11-1 combines with J gene TRBJ2-1; D may be TRBD2 (6 bases). V lost 7 bases and J 3 bases, leaving 10 bases between the germline ends. This CDR3 comprises 13 residues. Germline-derived CDR1 and CDR2 are SGHAT and FQDESV (reference sequence). In nucleotides, the CDR3 is TGTGCCAGCACTAGCGCCTACTACAATGAGCAGTTCTTC. Translation: CASTSAYYNEQFF.

The chain uses TRBV12-3 or TRBV12-4 and TRBJ1-2; the match to TRBD1 covers 10 bases. CDR3 size: 15 residues. The trim removed 6 bases at V and 7 bases at J, leaving 11 bases unmatched. The chain's CDR3 is CASSSARDRGSGYTF. For the CDR3, the DNA is TGTGCCAGCAGCTCGGCCCGGGACAGGGGCTCTGGCTACACCTTC.

The rearrangement joins TRBV3-1 to TRBJ2-2; D unresolved. V was trimmed by 2 bases and J by 7 bases, leaving 8 bases between them. Germline CDR1 and CDR2: LGHDT and YNNKEL (reference sequence). The CDR3 is 13 residues long. The CDR3 protein is CASSQTRYGELFF. CDR3 nucleotides: TGTGCCAGCAGCCAAACCCGATACGGGGAGCTGTTTTTT.

In the case of this clonotype: A read error may explain this, as a much larger clone is one base away. J is TRBJ2-5 and V is TRBV3-1; 7 bases match TRBD2. The J segment lost 7 bases and the V segment lost 6 bases, leaving 17 bases of the junction unmatched. The length of the CDR3 is 16 residues. Germline loops: CDR1 LGHDT, CDR2 YNNKEL (reference sequence). Here the CDR3 DNA reads TGTGCCAGCAGTCAACCACGGGGGGACCTAAGAGGGACCCAGTACTTC. Translated, it gives CASSQPRGDLRGTQYF.